The clone carrying this TCR beta chain was observed once. Its antigen is still unknown. PCR amplification relied on 60 Vbeta primers (plus 13 Jbeta primers). Some clones are missing from TCRdb's copy, which holds only in-frame ones; the method was immunoSEQ multiplex PCR. The sample holds roughly 120,000 clones, around 62% seen once. The donors (healthy individuals) were bone marrow donors. Likely unrecorded immune exposures existed in these nominally healthy donors. This sample stems from a study of cytomegalovirus exposure and HLA in healthy donors. The CDR3 length is 14 residues. Trimming stripped 6 bases from V and 2 bases from J, with 11 bases between. CDR1 is MNHNY, CDR2 SVGAGI, per germline (reference sequence). The study's findings and limits: Only CMV serostatus was available as immune exposure information.

The specimen sequenced was PBMCs. This chain links TRBV6-6 with TRBJ2-1, with D possibly TRBD1 on 6 matching bases. The sequence was obtained from a woman in her thirties or forties in good health and CMV-seropositive. CDR3 residues: CASRAGTPYNEQFF. The CDR3 DNA is TGTGCCAGCAGGGCCGGGACACCCTACAATGAGCAGTTCTTC.